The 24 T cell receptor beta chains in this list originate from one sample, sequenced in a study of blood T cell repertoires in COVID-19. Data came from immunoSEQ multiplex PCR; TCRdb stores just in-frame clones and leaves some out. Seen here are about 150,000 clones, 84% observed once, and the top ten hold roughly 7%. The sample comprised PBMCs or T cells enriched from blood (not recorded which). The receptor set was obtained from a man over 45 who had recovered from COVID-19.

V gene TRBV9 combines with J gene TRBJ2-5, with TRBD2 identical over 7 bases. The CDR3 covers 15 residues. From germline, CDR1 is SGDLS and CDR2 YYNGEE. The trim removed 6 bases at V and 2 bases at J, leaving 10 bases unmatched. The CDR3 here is CASTLGGVPQETQYF. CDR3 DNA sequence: TGTGCCAGCACCCTGGGAGGGGTTCCGCAAGAGACCCAGTACTTC. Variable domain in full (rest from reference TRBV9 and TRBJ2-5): DSGVTQTPKHLITATGQRVTLRCSPRSGDLSVYWYQQSLDQGLQFLIQYYNGEERAKGNILERFSAQQFPDLHSELNLSSLELGDSALYFCASTLGGVPQETQYFGPGTRLLVL.

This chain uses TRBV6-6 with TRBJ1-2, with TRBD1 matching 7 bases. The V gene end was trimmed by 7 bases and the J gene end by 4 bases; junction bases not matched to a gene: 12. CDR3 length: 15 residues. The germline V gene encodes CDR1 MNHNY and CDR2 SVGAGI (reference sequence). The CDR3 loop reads CASNRDSNKVYGYTF. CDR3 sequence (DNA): TGTGCCAGCAACCGGGACAGCAATAAGGTCTATGGCTACACCTTC.

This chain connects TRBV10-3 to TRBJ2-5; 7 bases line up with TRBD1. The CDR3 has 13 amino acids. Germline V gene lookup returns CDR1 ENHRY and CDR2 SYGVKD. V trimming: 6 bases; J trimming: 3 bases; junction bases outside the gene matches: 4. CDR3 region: CAIRDGTEETQYF. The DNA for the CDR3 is TGTGCCATCAGGGACGGGACAGAAGAGACCCAGTACTTC.

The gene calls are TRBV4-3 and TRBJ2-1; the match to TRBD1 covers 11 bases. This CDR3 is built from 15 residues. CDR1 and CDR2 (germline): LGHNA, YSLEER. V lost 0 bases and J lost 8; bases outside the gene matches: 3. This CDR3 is CASSQDLGQGDEQFF. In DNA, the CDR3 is TGCGCCAGCAGCCAAGATTTGGGACAGGGGGATGAGCAGTTCTTC.

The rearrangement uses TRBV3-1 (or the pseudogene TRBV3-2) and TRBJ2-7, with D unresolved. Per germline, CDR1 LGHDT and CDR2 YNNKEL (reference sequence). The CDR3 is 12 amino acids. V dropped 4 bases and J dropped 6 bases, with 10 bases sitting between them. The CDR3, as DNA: TGTGCCAGCAGCCTCCCGTCCGGCGAGCAGTACTTC. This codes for CASSLPSGEQYF.

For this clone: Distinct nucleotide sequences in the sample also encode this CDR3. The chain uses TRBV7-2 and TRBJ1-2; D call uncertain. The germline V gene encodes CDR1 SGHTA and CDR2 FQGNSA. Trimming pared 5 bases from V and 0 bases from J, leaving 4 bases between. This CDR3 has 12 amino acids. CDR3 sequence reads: CASSLSNYGYTF. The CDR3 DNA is TGTGCCAGCAGCCTATCTAACTATGGCTACACCTTC.

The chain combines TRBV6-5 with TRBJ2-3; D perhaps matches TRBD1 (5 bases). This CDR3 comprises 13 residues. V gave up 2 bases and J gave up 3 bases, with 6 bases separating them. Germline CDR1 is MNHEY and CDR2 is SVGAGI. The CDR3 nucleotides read TGTGCCAGCAGTTACCCAGGGACAGATACGCAGTATTTT. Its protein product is CASSYPGTDTQYF.

The CDR3 here is CSVEDRDWTYSRTDTQYF. CDR3 nucleotide sequence: TGCAGCGTTGAAGATCGGGATTGGACCTATAGTCGCACAGATACGCAGTATTTT. The rearrangement joins TRBV29-1 to TRBJ2-3; tentative D call: TRBD2 (5 bases). CDR1 SQVTM and CDR2 ANQGSEA come from the germline V gene. Trimming removed 0 bases at V and 1 base at J, with 20 bases between. This CDR3 comprises 18 residues.

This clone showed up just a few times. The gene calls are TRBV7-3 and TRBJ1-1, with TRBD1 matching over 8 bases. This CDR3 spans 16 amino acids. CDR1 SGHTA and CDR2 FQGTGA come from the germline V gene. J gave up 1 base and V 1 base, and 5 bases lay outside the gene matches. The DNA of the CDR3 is TGTGCCAGCAGCTTAAACTCACAGGGGGGGAACACTGAAGCTTTCTTT. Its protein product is CASSLNSQGGNTEAFF.

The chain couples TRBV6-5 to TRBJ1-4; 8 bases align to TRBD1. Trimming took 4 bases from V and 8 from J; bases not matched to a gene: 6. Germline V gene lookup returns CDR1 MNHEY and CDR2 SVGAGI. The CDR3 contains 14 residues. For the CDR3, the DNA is TGTGCCAGCAGTTCAGGGGGCGGTGGGGAAAAACTGTTTTTT. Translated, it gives CASSSGGGGEKLFF.

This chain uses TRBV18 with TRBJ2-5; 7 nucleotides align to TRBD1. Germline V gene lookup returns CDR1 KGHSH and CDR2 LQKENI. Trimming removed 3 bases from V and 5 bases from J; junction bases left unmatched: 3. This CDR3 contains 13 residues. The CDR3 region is CASSPTGSETQYF. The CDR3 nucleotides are TGTGCCAGCTCACCGACAGGGAGCGAGACCCAGTACTTC.

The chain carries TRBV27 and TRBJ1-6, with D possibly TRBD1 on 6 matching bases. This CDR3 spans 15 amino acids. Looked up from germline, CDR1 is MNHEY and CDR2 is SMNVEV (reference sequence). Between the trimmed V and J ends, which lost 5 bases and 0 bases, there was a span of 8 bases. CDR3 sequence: CASSTGSSYNSPLHF. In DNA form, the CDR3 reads TGTGCCAGCAGTACAGGGAGCTCCTATAATTCACCCCTCCACTTT.

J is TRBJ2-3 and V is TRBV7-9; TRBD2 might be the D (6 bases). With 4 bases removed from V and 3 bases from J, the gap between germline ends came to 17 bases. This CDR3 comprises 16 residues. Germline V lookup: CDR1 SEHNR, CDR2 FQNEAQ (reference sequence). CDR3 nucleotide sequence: TGTGCCAGCAGCTCAAGGACTACACAGCAGACAGATACGCAGTATTTT. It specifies CASSSRTTQQTDTQYF.

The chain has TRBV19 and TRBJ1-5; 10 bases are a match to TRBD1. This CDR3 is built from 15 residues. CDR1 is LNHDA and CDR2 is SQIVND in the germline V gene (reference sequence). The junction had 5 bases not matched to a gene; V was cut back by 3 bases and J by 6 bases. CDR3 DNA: TGTGCCAGTAGTATCCGACAGGGGGCCCGTCAGCCCCAGCATTTT. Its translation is CASSIRQGARQPQHF.

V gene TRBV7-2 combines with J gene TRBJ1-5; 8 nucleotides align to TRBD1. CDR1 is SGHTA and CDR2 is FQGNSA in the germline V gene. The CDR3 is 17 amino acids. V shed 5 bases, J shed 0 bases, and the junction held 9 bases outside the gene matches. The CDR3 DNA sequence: TGTGCCAGCAGCGTCAGGACAGGGAAGGGTAGCAATCAGCCCCAGCATTTT. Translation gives CASSVRTGKGSNQPQHF.

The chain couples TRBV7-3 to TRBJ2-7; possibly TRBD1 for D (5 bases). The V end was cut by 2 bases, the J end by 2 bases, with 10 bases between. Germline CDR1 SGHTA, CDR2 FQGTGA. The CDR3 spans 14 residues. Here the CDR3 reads CASSLGAGPYEQYF. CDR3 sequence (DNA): TGTGCCAGCAGCTTAGGGGCCGGACCCTACGAGCAGTACTTC.

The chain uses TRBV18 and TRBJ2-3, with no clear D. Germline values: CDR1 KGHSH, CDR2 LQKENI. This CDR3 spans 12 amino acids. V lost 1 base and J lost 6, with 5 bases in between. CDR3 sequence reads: CASSPRSDTQYF. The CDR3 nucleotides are TGTGCCAGCTCACCACGTTCGGATACGCAGTATTTT.

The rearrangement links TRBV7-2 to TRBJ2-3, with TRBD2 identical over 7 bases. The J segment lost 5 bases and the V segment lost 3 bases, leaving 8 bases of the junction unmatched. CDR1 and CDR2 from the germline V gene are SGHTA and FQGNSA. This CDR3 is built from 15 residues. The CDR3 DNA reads TGTGCCAGCAGCTTTCGACGGGGGGAGTTAGATACGCAGTATTTT. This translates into CASSFRRGELDTQYF.

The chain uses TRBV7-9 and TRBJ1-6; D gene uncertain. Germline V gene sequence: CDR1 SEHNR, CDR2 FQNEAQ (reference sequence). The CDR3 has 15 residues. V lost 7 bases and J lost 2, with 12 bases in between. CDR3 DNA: TGTGCCAGCACCTTCCGAGGGACCTATAATTCACCCCTCCACTTT. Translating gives CASTFRGTYNSPLHF.

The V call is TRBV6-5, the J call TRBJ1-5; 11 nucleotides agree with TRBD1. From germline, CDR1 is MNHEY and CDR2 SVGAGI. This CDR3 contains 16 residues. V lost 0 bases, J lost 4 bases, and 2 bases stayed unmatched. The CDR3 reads CASSYSGQGANQPQHF. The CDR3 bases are TGTGCCAGCAGTTACTCCGGACAGGGGGCGAATCAGCCCCAGCATTTT.

CDR3 bases: TGTGCCAGCAGCCCACAGGGGGATGCCGGGGAGCTGTTTTTT. Its translation: CASSPQGDAGELFF. This chain links TRBV7-6 with TRBJ2-2; 8 nucleotides match TRBD1. CDR1 and CDR2 from the germline V gene are SGHVS and FNYEAQ. The CDR3 covers 14 residues. Germline trimming cut 5 bases from V and 6 bases from J; bases unmatched to any gene: 5. Full variable domain (remainder filled in from reference TRBV7-6 and TRBJ2-2): GAGVSQSPRYKVTKRGQDVALRCDPISGHVSLYWYRQALGQGPEFLTYFNYEAQQDKSGLPNDRFSAERPEGSISTLTIQRTEQRDSAMYRCASSPQGDAGELFFGEGSRLTVL.

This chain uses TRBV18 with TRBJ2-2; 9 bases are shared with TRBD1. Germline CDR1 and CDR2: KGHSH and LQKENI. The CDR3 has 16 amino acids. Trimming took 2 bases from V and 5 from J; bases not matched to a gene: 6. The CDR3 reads CASSPKFGQGTGELFF. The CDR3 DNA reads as TGTGCCAGCTCACCAAAATTCGGACAGGGGACCGGGGAGCTGTTTTTT.

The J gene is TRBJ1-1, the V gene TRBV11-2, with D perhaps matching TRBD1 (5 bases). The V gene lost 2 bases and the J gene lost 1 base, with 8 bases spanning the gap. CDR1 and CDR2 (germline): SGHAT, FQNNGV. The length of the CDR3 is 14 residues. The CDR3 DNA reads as TGTGCCAGCAGCTTACGACAGACGAACACTGAAGCTTTCTTT. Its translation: CASSLRQTNTEAFF. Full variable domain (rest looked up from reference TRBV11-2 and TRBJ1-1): EAGVAQSPRYKIIEKRQSVAFWCNPISGHATLYWYQQILGQGPKLLIQFQNNGVVDDSQLPKDRFSAERLKGVDSTLKIQPAKLEDSAVYLCASSLRQTNTEAFFGQGTRLTVV.

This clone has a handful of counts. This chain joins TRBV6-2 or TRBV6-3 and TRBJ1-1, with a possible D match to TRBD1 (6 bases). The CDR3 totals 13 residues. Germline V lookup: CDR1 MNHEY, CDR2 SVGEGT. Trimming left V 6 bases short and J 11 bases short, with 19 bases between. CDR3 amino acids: CASSSLGGAKAFF. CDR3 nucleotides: TGTGCCAGCAGCTCCCTTGGGGGGGCTAAGGCTTTCTTT.